The 7 T cell receptor beta chains in this list originate from one sample, sequenced in a study of PD-1 blockade in classical Hodgkin lymphoma. Profiling relied on immunoSEQ multiplex PCR, and the TCRdb table lists in-frame clones only, not all of them. Of roughly 96,000 clones in the sample, roughly 87% were seen once. Every patient relapsed after autologous stem cell transplantation, and brentuximab vedotin exposure varied. The specimen comprised peripheral blood mononuclear cells (PBMCs), sampled before the second cycle of nivolumab. Every receptor here comes from a human donor with classical Hodgkin lymphoma.

The rearrangement links TRBV28 to TRBJ2-7; D remains unclear. Germline CDR1 reads MDHEN; CDR2 reads SYDVKM. This CDR3 is built from 11 residues. V lost 7 bases and J lost 7, with 11 bases in between. Here the CDR3 reads CASTAWGEQYF. The CDR3 coding sequence is TGTGCCAGCACTGCGTGGGGAGAGCAGTACTTC.

CDR3 DNA: TGCGCCAGCAGGACTGGGGACTCTGGGGCCAACGTCCTGACTTTC. Protein: CASRTGDSGANVLTF. The chain couples TRBV5-1 to TRBJ2-6; D is ambiguous. The CDR3 totals 15 residues. The germline CDR1 and CDR2 sequences are SGHRS and YFSETQ. The V gene lost 5 bases and the J gene lost 0 bases, with 9 bases spanning the gap.

The chain couples TRBV4-1 to TRBJ1-5; no reliable D call. Trimming took off 1 base at V and 1 base at J, with 11 bases between the two ends. The germline gives CDR1 MGHRA, CDR2 YSYEKL. The CDR3 runs 16 residues. CDR3 sequence: CASSQGSAGSNQPQHF. In nucleotides, the CDR3 is TGCGCCAGCAGCCAAGGGTCTGCGGGGAGCAATCAGCCCCAGCATTTT.

As concerns this clone: At one end, the junction sequence differs from germline, possibly due to a read error. The rearrangement links TRBV29-1 to TRBJ2-2; TRBD2 matches at 11 bases. This CDR3 contains 14 residues. Germline values: CDR1 SQVTM, CDR2 ANQGSEA. CDR3 bases: TGCAGCGTTGATCTAGCGGGAGGAACCGGGAAGCTGTTTTTT. Translated: CSVDLAGGTGKLFF.

The chain combines TRBV19 with TRBJ2-7, with a tentative D call TRBD2 (6 bases). The CDR3 has 13 residues. V was clipped by 6 bases and J by 4 bases, with 13 bases between them. Germline CDR1 and CDR2: LNHDA and SQIVND (reference sequence). The CDR3 sequence: CASRPLGGYEQYF. DNA of the CDR3: TGTGCCAGTAGGCCCCTTGGGGGGTACGAGCAGTACTTC.

The V and J genes are TRBV18 and TRBJ2-3, with a possible D match to TRBD2 (6 bases). V was trimmed by 5 bases and J by 0 bases, leaving 9 bases between them. This CDR3 is built from 14 residues. Germline-derived CDR1 and CDR2 are KGHSH and LQKENI. CDR3 sequence: CASSLGGSTDTQYF. CDR3 DNA sequence: TGTGCCAGCTCATTGGGGGGAAGCACAGATACGCAGTATTTT. The full variable domain, with the rest looked up from reference TRBV18 and TRBJ2-3, is NAGVMQNPRHLVRRRGQEARLRCSPMKGHSHVYWYRQLPEEGLKFMVYLQKENIIDESGMPKERFSAEFPKEGPSILRIQQVVRGDSAAYFCASSLGGSTDTQYFGPGTRLTVL.

The chain employs TRBV6-1 and TRBJ2-7; no clear D. Trimming shortened V by 1 base and J by 4 bases, and 8 bases separated the two germline ends. The CDR3 sequence is 13 residues long. Germline CDR1 reads MNHNS; CDR2 reads SASEGT. Here the CDR3 DNA reads TGTGCCAGCAGTGAAGGGGCATCGTACGAGCAGTACTTC. Translating it yields CASSEGASYEQYF.